One sample yielded the 8 T cell receptor beta chains listed below, sequenced in a study of T cells in localized non-small cell lung cancer. Measured with immunoSEQ multiplex PCR; TCRdb has only the in-frame clones, and not every one. This sample has about 26,000 clones, with 82% found just once. The sample in question was peripheral blood, obtained before any cancer treatment. The receptor source for this set is a woman aged 35-75 years with stage I lung adenocarcinoma.

This clone was seen only a few times. The chain combines TRBV11-2 with TRBJ2-5, with a tentative D call TRBD1 (5 bases). The germline V gene has CDR1 SGHAT and CDR2 FQNNGV. The ends were cut back, 5 bases at V and 5 bases at J, with 15 bases in the middle. This CDR3 spans 14 amino acids. The chain's CDR3 is CASSQTALGETQYF. The DNA of the CDR3 is TGTGCCAGCAGCCAGACAGCCCTGGGCGAGACCCAGTACTTC.

The chain carries TRBV5-8 and TRBJ1-1; 7 bases match TRBD1. The CDR3 has 16 residues. V was pared by 3 bases and J by 1 base, with 9 bases of the junction left unmatched. CDR1 is SGHTS, CDR2 YDEGEE, per germline. The CDR3 bases are TGTGCCAGCAGCTCCGGACAGGCACCCACGAACACTGAAGCTTTCTTT. The encoded protein is CASSSGQAPTNTEAFF.

The rearrangement uses TRBV4-1 and TRBJ2-5; D gene uncertain. The CDR3 spans 13 residues. Deletions cut 4 bases from V and 5 bases from J, with 11 bases between. Germline CDR1 reads MGHRA; CDR2 reads YSYEKL. CDR3 sequence reads: CASSRRFRETQYF. CDR3 nucleotide sequence: TGCGCCAGCAGCCGACGGTTTAGGGAGACCCAGTACTTC.

The chain links TRBV6-6 to TRBJ2-2; 7 bases fit TRBD2. Unmatched junction bases numbered 0, after V lost 8 bases and J lost 0 bases. The CDR3 sequence is 13 residues long. CDR1 and CDR2 (germline): MNHNY, SVGAGI (reference sequence). The CDR3 nucleotides read TGTGCCAGCCGGGGGGCGAACACCGGGGAGCTGTTTTTT. Protein: CASRGANTGELFF.

The genes are TRBV6-5 and TRBJ1-1, with unresolved D. Germline V lookup: CDR1 MNHEY, CDR2 SVGAGI. The CDR3 covers 13 residues. V lost 10 bases and J lost 7, with 19 bases in between. The CDR3 loop reads CATNGPGGVEAFF. CDR3 sequence (DNA): TGTGCCACCAACGGACCGGGAGGAGTTGAAGCTTTCTTT.

This chain connects TRBV5-6 to TRBJ1-2; D is uncertain. CDR1 SGHDT and CDR2 YYEEEE come from the germline V gene. The CDR3 consists of 15 residues. V gave up 4 bases and J gave up 8 bases, with 21 bases separating them. The CDR3 protein is CASSQTGLPFGGYTF. CDR3 bases: TGTGCCAGCAGCCAAACTGGACTCCCCTTTGGGGGCTACACCTTC.

The sample holds one count of this clone. The gene calls are TRBV6-4 and TRBJ1-2, with D possibly matching TRBD1 (5 bases). Trimming left V 2 bases short and J 8 bases short, with 21 bases between. This CDR3 is 16 amino acids long. CDR1 MRHNA and CDR2 SNTAGT come from the germline V gene. Written as DNA, the CDR3 is TGTGCCAGCAGTGACCCTCCGTCGGGGCGAGTATCGGGCTACACCTTC. Its protein product is CASSDPPSGRVSGYTF.

In its sample, this clone was seen a few times. The rearrangement links TRBV5-6 to TRBJ2-7; 7 bases are a match to TRBD1. Germline V gene lookup returns CDR1 SGHDT and CDR2 YYEEEE. The V and J ends lost 3 bases and 1 base, in that order; junction bases with no gene match: 13. This CDR3 region has 17 residues. The CDR3 DNA reads as TGTGCCAGCAGCTATGGGGCTGCGACAGGGATATCCTACGAGCAGTACTTC. This encodes CASSYGAATGISYEQYF. Based on the CDR3 plus reference TRBV5-6 and TRBJ2-7, the full variable domain is DAGVTQSPTHLIKTRGQQVTLRCSPKSGHDTVSWYQQALGQGPQFIFQYYEEEERQRGNFPDRFSGHQFPNYSSELNVNALLLGDSALYLCASSYGAATGISYEQYFGPGTRLTVT.